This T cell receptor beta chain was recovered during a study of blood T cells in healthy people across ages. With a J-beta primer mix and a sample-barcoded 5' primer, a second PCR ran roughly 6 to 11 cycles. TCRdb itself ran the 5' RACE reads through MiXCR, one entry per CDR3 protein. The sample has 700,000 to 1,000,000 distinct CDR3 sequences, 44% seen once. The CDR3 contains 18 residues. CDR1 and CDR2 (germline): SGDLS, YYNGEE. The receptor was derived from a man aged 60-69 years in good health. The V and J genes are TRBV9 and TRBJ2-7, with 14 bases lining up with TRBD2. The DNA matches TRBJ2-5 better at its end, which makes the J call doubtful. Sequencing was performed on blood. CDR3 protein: CASSVGLAGGPGGETQYF. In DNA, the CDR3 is TGTGCCAGCAGCGTAGGACTAGCGGGGGGGCCTGGAGGTGAGACCCAGTACTTC.